The T cell receptor (beta chain) under discussion was sequenced for a study of T cell responses to AZD1222 COVID-19 vaccine. General study points: Unmutated variant regions are reportedly the target of nearly half of TCRs that are spike-specific. Donors were mostly white British, more females; clonal diversity possibly underestimated. Rises in breadth and depth of Spike-specific TCRs came after two AZD1222 doses.

This CDR3 has 17 amino acids. Trimming took off 1 base at V and 0 bases at J, with 13 bases between the two ends. Germline CDR1 is LGHDT and CDR2 is YNNKEL (reference sequence). Profiled with immunoSEQ multiplex PCR; TCRdb holds only in-frame clones, not every one. The data hold approximately 170,000 clones, with 94% observed a single time. A remark on this clone: Its antigen is not known.

Pooled samples include second doses given at about 4 or 12 weeks. The chain has TRBV3-1 (or the pseudogene TRBV3-2) and TRBJ1-3; D might be TRBD1 (6 bases). The TCR sequence derives from an adult who received the AZD1222 COVID-19 vaccine. Sequencing was performed on peripheral blood, taken 28 days after the second AZD1222 dose. For the CDR3, the DNA is TGTGCCAGCAGCCAAGTTTGGGGGCCTAGCTCTGGAAACACCATATATTTT. Residues: CASSQVWGPSSGNTIYF.